The 20 T cell receptor beta chains below all came from one sample that was sequenced in a study of human T cells and chemical hapten exposure. TCRdb fed the RACE reads into MiXCR, producing one record per CDR3 protein. This table has 80,000 to 100,000 distinct CDR3 sequences, about a tenth appearing once. Time point denoted: patch test 3, about 24 weeks after DPC sensitization. As to treatment: therapeutic diphenylcyclopropenone sensitization with weekly scalp DPC. The sequencing here drew on whole blood, taken in connection with sensitization to the hapten diphenylcyclopropenone (DPC). These receptors all stem from a woman in her 30s with alopecia areata. Some clones in this sample may be carry-over from other donors' samples.

The rearrangement uses TRBV5-1 and TRBJ1-2; 8 bases are shared with TRBD1. The CDR3 is 13 amino acids. Germline V gene data show CDR1 as SGHRS and CDR2 as YFSETQ. The junction had 3 bases not matched to a gene; V was cut back by 2 bases and J by 6 bases. In DNA form, the CDR3 reads TGCGCCAGCAGCTTCCAGGGACAGGATGGCTACACCTTC. As protein: CASSFQGQDGYTF.

Only a few counts were recorded for this clonotype. This rearrangement joins TRBV19 to TRBJ2-2; D gene unclear. Germline assignment: CDR1 LNHDA and CDR2 SQIVND (reference sequence). The CDR3 spans 12 residues. V dropped 8 bases and J dropped 5 bases, with 9 bases sitting between them. The CDR3 coding sequence is TGTGCCAGTTCGCAGTTTACCGGGGAGCTGTTTTTT. This codes for CASSQFTGELFF.

The J gene is TRBJ1-1, the V gene TRBV29-1; D is ambiguous. This CDR3 is 10 amino acids long. Germline-derived CDR1 and CDR2 are SQVTM and ANQGSEA. V was pared by 5 bases and J by 3 bases, with 4 bases between. CDR3 protein: CSVWYTEAFF. CDR3 bases: TGCAGCGTTTGGTACACTGAAGCTTTCTTT.

In its sample, this clonotype was seen a few times. V usage is TRBV6-2 or TRBV6-3 and J usage is TRBJ1-1, with a possible D match to TRBD1 (6 bases). V lost 2 bases to trimming and J lost 1 base, with 14 bases between them. Germline loops: CDR1 MNHEY, CDR2 SVGEGT. The CDR3 extends over 16 amino acids. CDR3 bases: TGTGCCAGCAGTTACCCAGTAGGGGGGACGAACACTGAAGCTTTCTTT. Amino acid sequence: CASSYPVGGTNTEAFF.

The gene calls are TRBV20-1 and TRBJ2-3; 7 bases agree with TRBD2. CDR3 length: 14 residues. V shed 6 bases and J 1 base; nucleotides not matched to a gene: 7. Germline V gives CDR1 DFQATT, CDR2 SNEGSKA (reference sequence). In DNA, the CDR3 is TGCAGTGCGGCGGCGGCGGGGGGCACAGATACGCAGTATTTT. Translating gives CSAAAAGGTDTQYF.

The chain links TRBV14 to TRBJ2-7; 13 bases are a match to TRBD2. This CDR3 region has 16 residues. Trimming took 6 bases from V and 7 from J; bases not matched to a gene: 12. Per germline, CDR1 SGHDN and CDR2 FVKESK. Written as DNA, the CDR3 is TGTGCCAGCAGTCTCAGGTCGGGACTAGCGGGGAAAGAGCAGTACTTC. This gives the protein CASSLRSGLAGKEQYF.

This clonotype was counted ten times or more. CDR3 region: CASSRDTGNTIYF. CDR3 nucleotide sequence: TGTGCCAGCTCCCGGGACACTGGAAACACCATATATTTT. The chain joins TRBV18 to TRBJ1-3, with a tentative D call TRBD1 (6 bases). V was shortened by 6 bases and J by 2 bases, with 8 bases between the two germline ends. This CDR3 comprises 13 residues. In germline, CDR1 is KGHSH, CDR2 LQKENI.

This clonotype ranks as medium-sized. The rearrangement uses TRBV6-5 and TRBJ2-5, with 7 positions matching TRBD1. Germline CDR1 MNHEY, CDR2 SVGAGI. J lost 1 base, V lost 6 bases, and 8 bases had no gene match. This CDR3 has 15 amino acids. The CDR3 spells CASSQRGTAQETQYF. Written as DNA, the CDR3 is TGTGCCAGCAGCCAACGAGGGACAGCCCAAGAGACCCAGTACTTC.

This clonotype was observed a few times. CDR3 in amino acids: CASSQDLAGGIYNEQFF. CDR3 in DNA: TGTGCCAGCAGCCAAGATCTAGCGGGAGGTATCTACAATGAGCAGTTCTTC. V usage is TRBV4-2 and J usage is TRBJ2-1; 11 bases fit TRBD2. The junction had 4 bases not matched to a gene; V was cut back by 0 bases and J by 3 bases. The germline V gene encodes CDR1 LGHNA and CDR2 YNFKEQ. This CDR3 is built from 17 residues.

In its sample, this clonotype was seen many times. J is TRBJ2-5 and V is TRBV29-1; the D gene is possibly TRBD2 (6 bases). V lost 7 bases and J 1 base, leaving 10 bases between the germline ends. Germline V CDR1 and CDR2: SQVTM, ANQGSEA. This CDR3 contains 12 residues. CDR3 coding DNA: TGCAGCGCCAGGGACTTCCAAGAGACCCAGTACTTC. Translating gives CSARDFQETQYF.

This clonotype was observed many times. The chain couples TRBV9 to TRBJ2-5; D is perhaps TRBD1 or TRBD2 (6 bases each). CDR3 length: 13 amino acids. From germline, CDR1 is SGDLS and CDR2 YYNGEE. The V end lost 4 bases, the J end lost 4 bases, and 11 bases lay between the germline ends. CDR3 region: CASSLGGGETQYF. The CDR3 nucleotides read TGTGCCAGCAGCTTAGGGGGAGGAGAGACCCAGTACTTC.

The chain joins TRBV7-9 to TRBJ2-6; D is uncertain. The CDR3 totals 15 residues. V was pared by 2 bases and J by 0 bases, with 5 bases between. Germline V gene data show CDR1 as SEHNR and CDR2 as FQNEAQ (reference sequence). CDR3 protein: CASSLWASGANVLTF. The CDR3 DNA reads as TGTGCCAGCAGCTTATGGGCCTCTGGGGCCAACGTCCTGACTTTC.

CDR3 coding DNA: TGTGCCAGCAGCCCCGGGACAGGAGGCCATCAGCCCCAGCATTTT. Translation gives CASSPGTGGHQPQHF. The rearrangement joins TRBV4-2 to TRBJ1-5, with 8 nucleotides matching TRBD1. This CDR3 contains 15 residues. With V trimmed by 4 bases and J by 5 bases, 7 bases remained unmatched. CDR1 and CDR2 (germline): LGHNA, YNFKEQ.

The chain recombines TRBV29-1 with TRBJ2-2; 8 nucleotides line up with TRBD1. CDR1 SQVTM and CDR2 ANQGSEA come from the germline V gene. V was clipped by 7 bases and J by 4 bases; unmatched bases: 5. The CDR3 spans 13 residues. The CDR3 sequence is CSAGTGTTGELFF. The CDR3 bases are TGCAGCGCGGGGACAGGAACCACCGGGGAGCTGTTTTTT.

This clonotype was detected only a few times. This chain joins TRBV3-1 and TRBJ2-3; no firm D call. Germline V gene sequence: CDR1 LGHDT, CDR2 YNNKEL (reference sequence). Between the trimmed V and J ends, which lost 1 base and 9 bases, there was a span of 5 bases. The CDR3 covers 11 residues. DNA for the CDR3: TGTGCCAGCAGCCAAGGGGTAACGCAGTATTTT. Protein product: CASSQGVTQYF.

The chain recombines TRBV10-2 with TRBJ2-4; D unclear. Germline V gene sequence: CDR1 WSHSY, CDR2 SAAADI. Deletions cut 2 bases from V and 9 bases from J, with 11 bases between. The CDR3 has 13 residues. DNA for the CDR3: TGCGCCAGCAGTGAGACGGAAAAGGGCATTCAGTACTTC. As protein: CASSETEKGIQYF.

This clonotype was seen many times. The rearrangement joins TRBV5-1 to TRBJ2-3; 8 bases agree with TRBD1. The CDR3 consists of 14 residues. CDR1 SGHRS and CDR2 YFSETQ come from the germline V gene. V dropped 3 bases and J dropped 5; count of bases not matched to a gene: 5. The chain's CDR3 is CASSYRGIEDTQYF. As DNA, the CDR3 is TGCGCCAGCAGCTACAGGGGGATTGAAGATACGCAGTATTTT. Variable domain in full (rest from reference TRBV5-1 and TRBJ2-3): KAGVTQTPRYLIKTRGQQVTLSCSPISGHRSVSWYQQTPGQGLQFLFEYFSETQRNKGNFPGRFSGRQFSNSRSEMNVSTLELGDSALYLCASSYRGIEDTQYFGPGTRLTVL.

This clonotype occurred many times. This rearrangement joins TRBV10-2 to TRBJ2-6; perhaps TRBD2 as D (5 bases). There are 16 residues in the CDR3. Germline CDR1 and CDR2: WSHSY and SAAADI. With 5 bases removed from V and 0 bases from J, the gap between germline ends came to 11 bases. Here the CDR3 DNA reads TGCGCCAGCAGTACGAGAGGGAACTCTGGGGCCAACGTCCTGACTTTC. Its translation: CASSTRGNSGANVLTF.

This clonotype occurred many times. This chain connects TRBV28 to TRBJ2-3; unclear D gene. The CDR3 length is 15 residues. The germline CDR1 and CDR2 sequences are MDHEN and SYDVKM. Trimming removed 4 bases from V and 2 bases from J, with 13 bases in between. The CDR3 sequence: CASSSLVLATDTQYF. The CDR3 nucleotides are TGTGCCAGCAGTTCCCTAGTCCTTGCCACAGATACGCAGTATTTT. Full variable domain (rest looked up from reference TRBV28 and TRBJ2-3): DVKVTQSSRYLVKRTGEKVFLECVQDMDHENMFWYRQDPGLGLRLIYFSYDVKMKEKGDIPEGYSVSREKKERFSLILESASTNQTSMYLCASSSLVLATDTQYFGPGTRLTVL.

The chain uses TRBV28 and TRBJ2-1; no firm D call. CDR1 and CDR2 (germline): MDHEN, SYDVKM. Trimming took 1 base from V and 4 from J, leaving 5 bases between them. CDR3 length: 13 amino acids. CDR3 in amino acids: CASSLSPYNEQFF. The CDR3 DNA sequence: TGTGCCAGCAGTTTATCCCCATACAATGAGCAGTTCTTC.